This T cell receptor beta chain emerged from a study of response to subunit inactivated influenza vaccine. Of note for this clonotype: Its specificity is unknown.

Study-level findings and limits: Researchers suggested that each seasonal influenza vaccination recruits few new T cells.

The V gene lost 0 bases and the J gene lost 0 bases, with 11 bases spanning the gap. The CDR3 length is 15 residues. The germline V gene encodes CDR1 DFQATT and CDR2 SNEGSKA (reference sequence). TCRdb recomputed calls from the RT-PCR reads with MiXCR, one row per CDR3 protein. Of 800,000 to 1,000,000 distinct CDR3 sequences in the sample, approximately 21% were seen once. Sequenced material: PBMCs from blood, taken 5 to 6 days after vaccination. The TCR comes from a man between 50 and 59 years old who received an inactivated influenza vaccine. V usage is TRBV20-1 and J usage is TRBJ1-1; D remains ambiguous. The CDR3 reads CSARDWPGMNTEAFF. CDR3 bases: TGCAGTGCTAGAGATTGGCCAGGTATGAACACTGAAGCTTTCTTT.